This T cell receptor (beta chain) comes out of a study of blood T cell repertoires in COVID-19. The CDR3 extends over 15 amino acids. Germline-derived CDR1 and CDR2 are SGHDN and FVKESK. Deletions cut 0 bases from V and 6 bases from J, with 14 bases between. The method was immunoSEQ multiplex PCR; TCRdb's version includes in-frame clones alone and lacks a portion of them. Counted here are about 170,000 clones, around 85% occurring once; the ten biggest clones make up 1.2%. The TCR comes from a man aged 55 to 70 who had recovered from COVID-19. The V and J genes are TRBV14 and TRBJ1-1, with a weak D call TRBD1 (6 bases). Sequencing was done on a sample of peripheral blood. The CDR3, as DNA: TGTGCCAGCAGCCAAGAGTCAGGGGTGGTCTCTGAAGCTTTCTTT. The encoded protein is CASSQESGVVSEAFF.